This entry lists 8 T cell receptor beta chains sequenced from one sample in a study of T cells in localized non-small cell lung cancer. Measured with immunoSEQ multiplex PCR; TCRdb has only the in-frame clones, and not every one. This table holds 50,000 to 65,000 clones, roughly 80% found once. The sample here was PBMCs, taken before any cancer treatment. All receptors derive from a woman aged 40 to 75 with stage II lung adenocarcinoma.

This clone was seen only a few times. This sequence joins TRBV5-4 and TRBJ1-4; 7 bases align to TRBD1. With 1 base clipped from V and 3 bases from J, the junction kept 6 bases outside the gene matches. The CDR3 is made up of 16 amino acids. Looked up from germline, CDR1 is SGHNT and CDR2 is YYREEE (reference sequence). The CDR3 DNA reads TGTGCCAGCAGCTTGCCGGGGACAGCTTCTAATGAAAAACTGTTTTTT. Its translation is CASSLPGTASNEKLFF.

V gene TRBV4-1 combines with J gene TRBJ1-2, with a weak D call TRBD1 (6 bases). Germline CDR1 MGHRA, CDR2 YSYEKL. V was pared by 1 base and J by 4 bases, with 13 bases between. CDR3 length equals 15 residues. The CDR3 DNA sequence: TGCGCCAGCAGCCAAGTTGCCGGGACAAGCTATGGCTACACCTTC. This codes for CASSQVAGTSYGYTF.

The gene calls are TRBV19 and TRBJ2-5, with a possible D match to TRBD2 (5 bases). Germline CDR1 is LNHDA and CDR2 is SQIVND (reference sequence). V dropped 2 bases and J dropped 5 bases, with 15 bases sitting between them. This CDR3 comprises 15 residues. The CDR3 protein is CASSIYLGGEETQYF. The DNA for the CDR3 is TGTGCCAGTAGTATATACCTCGGAGGAGAGGAGACCCAGTACTTC.

The chain links TRBV19 to TRBJ1-3, with D unclear. V lost 2 bases, J lost 4 bases, and 15 bases lay in between. The CDR3 is 16 residues long. In germline, CDR1 is LNHDA, CDR2 SQIVND (reference sequence). CDR3 region: CASSISPNPRGNTIYF. CDR3 coding DNA: TGTGCCAGTAGTATAAGTCCCAATCCGAGAGGAAACACCATATATTTT.

The chain combines TRBV6-1 with TRBJ1-3; D possibly corresponds to TRBD1 (5 bases). The CDR3 length is 14 residues. Germline V gene sequence: CDR1 MNHNS, CDR2 SASEGT. V lost 4 bases and J lost 3, with 10 bases in between. The CDR3 reads CASSVQGYGNTIYF. CDR3 bases: TGTGCCAGCAGTGTCCAGGGTTATGGAAACACCATATATTTT.

V gene TRBV9 combines with J gene TRBJ2-5; 12 bases agree with TRBD1. The DNA end is a closer match to TRBJ2-7, so the J assignment may be wrong. Looked up from germline, CDR1 is SGDLS and CDR2 is YYNGEE. CDR3 length: 16 amino acids. The CDR3 spells CASSTPGTGGGYEQYF. Written as DNA, the CDR3 is TGTGCCAGCAGCACCCCCGGGACAGGGGGCGGGTACGAGCAGTACTTC.

V usage is TRBV5-4 and J usage is TRBJ1-1, with D unresolved. CDR3 length equals 13 residues. The germline V gene has CDR1 SGHNT and CDR2 YYREEE (reference sequence). V was shortened by 2 bases and J by 3 bases, with 8 bases between the two germline ends. The CDR3 protein is CASSLRTDTEAFF. The CDR3 DNA reads TGTGCCAGCAGCTTAAGGACGGACACTGAAGCTTTCTTT.

The chain combines TRBV6-6 with TRBJ1-1, with TRBD1 as a possible D gene (5 bases). The CDR3 is 13 residues long. The germline V and J ends were trimmed by 7 bases and 5 bases, with 14 bases remaining between them. From germline, CDR1 is MNHNY and CDR2 SVGAGI (reference sequence). The CDR3 DNA follows: TGTGCCAGCACCTTGGGGGGGGATACTGAAGCTTTCTTT. This translates into CASTLGGDTEAFF.